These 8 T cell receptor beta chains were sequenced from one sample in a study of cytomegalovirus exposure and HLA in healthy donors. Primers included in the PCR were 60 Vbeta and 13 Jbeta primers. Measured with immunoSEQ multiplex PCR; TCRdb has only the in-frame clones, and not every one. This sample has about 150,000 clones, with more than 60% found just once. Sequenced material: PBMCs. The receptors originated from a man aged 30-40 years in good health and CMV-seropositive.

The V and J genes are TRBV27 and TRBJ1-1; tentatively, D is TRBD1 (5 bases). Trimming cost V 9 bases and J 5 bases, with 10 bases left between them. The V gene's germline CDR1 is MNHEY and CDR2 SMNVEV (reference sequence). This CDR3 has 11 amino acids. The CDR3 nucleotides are TGTGCCAGTTGGGGGGTAACTGAAGCTTTCTTT. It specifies CASWGVTEAFF.

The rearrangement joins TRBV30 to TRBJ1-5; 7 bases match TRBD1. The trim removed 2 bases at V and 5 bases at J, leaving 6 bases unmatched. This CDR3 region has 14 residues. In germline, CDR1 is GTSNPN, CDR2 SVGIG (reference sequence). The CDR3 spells CAWSSPGGHQPQHF. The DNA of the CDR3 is TGTGCCTGGAGTTCCCCAGGGGGTCATCAGCCCCAGCATTTT.

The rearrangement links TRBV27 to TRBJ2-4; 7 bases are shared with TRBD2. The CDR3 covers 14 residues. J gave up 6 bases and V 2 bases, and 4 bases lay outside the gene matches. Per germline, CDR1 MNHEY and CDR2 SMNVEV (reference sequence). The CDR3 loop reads CASSLTGLTNIQYF. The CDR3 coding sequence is TGTGCCAGCAGTTTAACGGGACTAACAAACATTCAGTACTTC.

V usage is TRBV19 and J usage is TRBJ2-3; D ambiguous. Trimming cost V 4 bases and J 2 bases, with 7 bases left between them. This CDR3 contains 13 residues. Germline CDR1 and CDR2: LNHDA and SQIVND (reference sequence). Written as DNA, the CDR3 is TGTGCCAGTAGTACCCGTCCCACAGATACGCAGTATTTT. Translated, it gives CASSTRPTDTQYF.

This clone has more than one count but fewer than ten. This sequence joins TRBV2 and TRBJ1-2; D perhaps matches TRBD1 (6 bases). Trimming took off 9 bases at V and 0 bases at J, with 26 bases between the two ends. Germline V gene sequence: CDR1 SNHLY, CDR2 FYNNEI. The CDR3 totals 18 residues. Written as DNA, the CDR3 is TGTGCCAGACAAAAAGGGGGGGGAGGACTCGGGGCTAACTATGGCTACACCTTC. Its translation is CARQKGGGGLGANYGYTF.

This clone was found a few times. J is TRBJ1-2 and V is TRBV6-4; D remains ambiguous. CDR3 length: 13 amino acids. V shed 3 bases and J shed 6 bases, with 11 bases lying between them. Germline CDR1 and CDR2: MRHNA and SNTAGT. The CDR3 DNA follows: TGTGCCAGCAGTGATGGTGAGAGCGATGGCTACACCTTC. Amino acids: CASSDGESDGYTF.

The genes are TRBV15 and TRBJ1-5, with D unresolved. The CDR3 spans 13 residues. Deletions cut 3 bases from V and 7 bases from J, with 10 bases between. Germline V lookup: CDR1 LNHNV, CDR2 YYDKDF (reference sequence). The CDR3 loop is CATSSARHQPQHF. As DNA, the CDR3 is TGTGCCACCAGCAGTGCCCGACACCAGCCCCAGCATTTT.

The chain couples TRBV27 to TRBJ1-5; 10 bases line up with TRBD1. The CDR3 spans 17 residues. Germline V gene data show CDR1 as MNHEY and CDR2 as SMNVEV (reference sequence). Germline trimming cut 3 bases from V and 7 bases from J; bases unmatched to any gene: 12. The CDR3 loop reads CASSFSLRGQGNQPQHF. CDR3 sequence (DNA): TGTGCCAGCAGTTTCTCCCTCCGGGGACAGGGGAACCAGCCCCAGCATTTT.